A selection of T cell receptor beta chains follows, all from one sample in a study of cytomegalovirus exposure and HLA in healthy donors. Profiling relied on immunoSEQ multiplex PCR, and the TCRdb table lists in-frame clones only, not all of them. The data hold 150,000 to 200,000 clones, with 84% observed a single time. Sequencing was performed on PBMCs. The source is a man aged 25-45 years in good health and CMV-seronegative. CDR3s include the opening cysteine and the closing phenylalanine or tryptophan. The D gene is left open where the match is weak. The size field is filled for only some rows; it gives once, few, many or a size class.

D gene	clone size	J gene	V gene	CDR3 protein	CDR3 DNA
TRBD1	.	TRBJ2-2	TRBV5-1	CASSLPGYRGGGELFF	TGCGCCAGCAGTCTTCCCGGATACAGGGGTGGCGGGGAGCTGTTTTTT
.	.	TRBJ2-7	TRBV6-5	CASSPNGAGYEQYF	TGTGCCAGCAGCCCAAATGGAGCGGGCTACGAGCAGTACTTC
.	.	TRBJ2-7	TRBV4-1	CASSQVGVGSYEQYF	TGCGCCAGCAGCCAGGTGGGCGTCGGCTCCTACGAGCAGTACTTC
.	.	TRBJ1-2	TRBV28	CASSVPTSGYGYTF	TGTGCCAGCAGTGTGCCAACCAGTGGCTATGGCTACACCTTC
.	.	TRBJ2-5	TRBV5-1	CASTGGHQETQYF	TGCGCCAGTACCGGCGGCCACCAAGAGACCCAGTACTTC
TRBD2	.	TRBJ2-3	TRBV18	CASSQRLAETDTQYF	TGTGCCAGCTCACAGCGACTAGCGGAAACAGATACGCAGTATTTT
.	few	TRBJ1-1	TRBV5-4	CASSKDTVNTEAFF	TGTGCCAGCTCGAAGGACACCGTGAACACTGAAGCTTTCTTT
.	.	TRBJ2-1	TRBV6-5	CASSSSGAGFNEQFF	TGTGCCAGCAGTAGCTCAGGGGCCGGGTTTAATGAGCAGTTCTTC
TRBD2	.	TRBJ2-5	TRBV15	CATSPGRAQYF	TGTGCCACCAGCCCAGGGAGGGCCCAGTACTTC
.	.	TRBJ2-7	TRBV30	CAWSVRVSYEQYF	TGTGCCTGGAGTGTACGGGTGTCCTACGAGCAGTACTTC
.	.	TRBJ2-2	TRBV18	CASSPRGGGELFF	TGTGCCAGCTCACCACGAGGAGGTGGGGAGCTGTTTTTT
TRBD1	.	TRBJ1-4	TRBV4-1	CASSQLTGAGEKLFF	TGCGCCAGCAGCCAACTGACAGGGGCTGGTGAAAAACTGTTTTTT
TRBD1	.	TRBJ2-2	TRBV5-8	CASSSSGGYTGELFF	TGTGCCAGCAGCTCATCAGGGGGCTACACCGGGGAGCTGTTTTTT
TRBD2	.	TRBJ2-2	TRBV6-4	CASSEELAGAGELFF	TGTGCCAGCAGTGAGGAACTAGCGGGGGCCGGGGAGCTGTTTTTT
TRBD2	.	TRBJ2-5	TRBV14	CASSPGTSGEETQYF	TGTGCCAGCAGCCCTGGGACTAGCGGGGAAGAGACCCAGTACTTC
TRBD1	.	TRBJ1-4	TRBV5-1	CASSLAGQGGEKLFF	TGCGCCAGCAGCTTGGCCGGGCAGGGGGGCGAAAAACTGTTTTTT
.	once	TRBJ1-2	TRBV30	CAWSVQAVSNYGYTF	TGTGCCTGGAGTGTACAGGCAGTTTCAAACTATGGCTACACCTTC
TRBD1	once	TRBJ1-1	TRBV5-1	CASSEGTGGGMNTEAFF	TGCGCCAGCAGCGAAGGGACAGGGGGCGGGATGAACACTGAAGCTTTCTTT
.	few	TRBJ1-6	TRBV19	CASSIEQGRSPLHF	TGTGCCAGTAGTATAGAACAGGGCAGATCACCCCTCCACTTT
.	.	TRBJ1-2	TRBV18	CASLAVDYGYTF	TGTGCCAGCTTAGCAGTCGATTATGGCTACACCTTC
TRBD2	once	TRBJ2-3	TRBV4-2	CASSRGGTGSTDTQYF	TGTGCCAGCAGCCGGGGGGGAACCGGAAGCACAGATACGCAGTATTTT
TRBD1	.	TRBJ2-3	TRBV27	CASSRRGRESTDTQYF	TGTGCCAGCAGCCGCAGGGGGCGGGAAAGCACAGATACGCAGTATTTT
.	few	TRBJ2-2	TRBV6-1	CASSEFAGALTGELFF	TGTGCCAGCAGTGAATTCGCGGGGGCGCTCACCGGGGAGCTGTTTTTT
.	.	TRBJ2-2	TRBV5-1	CASRDSTNTGELFF	TGCGCCAGCAGAGACAGTACGAACACCGGGGAGCTGTTTTTT
.	.	TRBJ1-1	TRBV7-2	CASSLGAGVTEAFF	TGTGCCAGCAGCTTAGGAGCCGGGGTCACTGAAGCTTTCTTT